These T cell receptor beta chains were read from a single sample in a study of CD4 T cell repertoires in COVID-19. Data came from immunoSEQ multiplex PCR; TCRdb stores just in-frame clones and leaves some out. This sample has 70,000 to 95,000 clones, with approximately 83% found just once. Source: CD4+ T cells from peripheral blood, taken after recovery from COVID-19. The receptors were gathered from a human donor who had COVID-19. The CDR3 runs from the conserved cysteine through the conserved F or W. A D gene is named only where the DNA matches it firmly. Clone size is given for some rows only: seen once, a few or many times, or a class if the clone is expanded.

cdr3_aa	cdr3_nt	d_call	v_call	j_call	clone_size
CSGNRGGTDTQYF	TGCAGCGGTAATCGGGGGGGCACAGATACGCAGTATTTT	TRBD2	TRBV29-1	TRBJ2-3	NA
CASSRPEDLAGELNEQFF	TGTGCCAGTAGTAGGCCGGAAGATCTAGCGGGAGAGCTAAATGAGCAGTTCTTC	TRBD2	TRBV19	TRBJ2-1	once
CASSPASGKYNEQFF	TGTGCCAGTAGTCCCGCTAGCGGGAAGTACAATGAGCAGTTCTTC	TRBD2	TRBV19	TRBJ2-1	few
CASSGGRLGVGVTQYF	TGCGCCAGCAGTGGGGGCAGATTAGGAGTCGGGGTCACGCAGTATTTT	NA	TRBV5-1	TRBJ2-3	NA
CASGDLDRGYGYTF	TGTGCCAGCGGAGACCTCGACAGGGGCTATGGCTACACCTTC	TRBD1	TRBV28	TRBJ1-2	NA
CASSPRTSGGNEQYF	TGTGCCAGCAGCCCGCGGACTAGCGGGGGGAACGAGCAGTACTTC	TRBD2	TRBV3-1/TRBV3-2	TRBJ2-7	once
CASSPRNTGELFF	TGTGCCAGCAGCCCCCGCAACACCGGGGAGCTGTTTTTT	NA	TRBV3-1/TRBV3-2	TRBJ2-2	NA
CASTGQGLGEKLFF	TGTGCCAGCACCGGACAGGGATTAGGGGAAAAACTGTTTTTT	TRBD1	TRBV28	TRBJ1-4	few
CASSLKGGLAFF	TGTGCCAGCAGCTTGAAAGGAGGCTTAGCTTTCTTT	NA	TRBV5-6	TRBJ1-1	few
CASSVGTSGNTGELFF	TGTGCCAGCAGCGTAGGGACTAGCGGAAACACCGGGGAGCTGTTTTTT	TRBD2	TRBV9	TRBJ2-2	NA
CASSNRDRPYTEAFF	TGTGCCAGCAGTAACCGGGACAGGCCCTACACTGAAGCTTTCTTT	TRBD1	TRBV6-2/TRBV6-3	TRBJ1-1	few
CASSVGGRGGQYF	TGTGCCAGCAGCGTAGGGGGCAGAGGCGGGCAGTACTTC	NA	TRBV9	TRBJ2-7	NA
CASSTQMGREKLFF	TGTGCCAGTAGTACCCAGATGGGCCGGGAAAAACTGTTTTTT	NA	TRBV19	TRBJ1-4	NA
CASRLDRGTPSEQYF	TGTGCCAGCAGATTAGACAGGGGGACTCCTAGCGAGCAGTACTTC	TRBD1	TRBV6-5	TRBJ2-7	NA
CASTMERNQPQHF	TGTGCCAGCACTATGGAGCGCAATCAGCCCCAGCATTTT	NA	TRBV28	TRBJ1-5	few
CASSQDGAQDTQYF	TGCGCCAGCAGCCAAGATGGGGCGCAGGATACGCAGTATTTT	NA	TRBV4-1	TRBJ2-3	NA
CASSPTGTGRIIAYGYTF	TGCGCCAGCAGCCCCACCGGGACAGGGAGGATAATAGCGTATGGCTACACCTTC	TRBD1	TRBV5-1	TRBJ1-2	NA
CASSHLREPNSPLHF	TGCGCCAGCAGCCACCTCAGGGAGCCCAATTCACCCCTCCACTTT	NA	TRBV4-1	TRBJ1-6	NA
CASRSPVNYGYTF	TGTGCCAGCAGGTCCCCGGTTAACTATGGCTACACCTTC	NA	TRBV6-5	TRBJ1-2	once
CASSSRGEGQPQHF	TGTGCCAGCTCTTCACGGGGGGAAGGTCAGCCCCAGCATTTT	NA	TRBV18	TRBJ1-5	few
CASSLEVAGVGEQYF	TGCGCCAGCAGCTTGGAGGTAGCGGGAGTTGGAGAGCAGTACTTC	TRBD2	TRBV5-1	TRBJ2-7	NA
CASSQEGSYSNQPQHF	TGTGCCAGCAGCCAAGAGGGGAGTTATAGCAATCAGCCCCAGCATTTT	NA	TRBV3-1/TRBV3-2	TRBJ1-5	NA
CASSKGGITSYNSPLHF	TGCGCCAGCTCGAAAGGGGGCATTACTTCCTATAATTCACCCCTCCACTTT	TRBD1	TRBV5-1	TRBJ1-6	few
CASSSGTSGGATQYF	TGCGCCAGCAGCTCCGGGACTAGCGGTGGGGCGACCCAGTACTTC	TRBD2	TRBV5-1	TRBJ2-5	NA
CASSLSGAYTGELFF	TGCGCCAGCAGCTTGAGTGGGGCTTACACCGGGGAGCTGTTTTTT	NA	TRBV5-1	TRBJ2-2	once
CASSEFRAMAQYF	TGCGCCAGCAGTGAGTTTCGAGCCATGGCGCAGTATTTT	NA	TRBV10-1	TRBJ2-3	NA
CASSYSFTGQGQPQHF	TGTGCCAGCAGTTACTCCTTCACTGGACAGGGTCAGCCCCAGCATTTT	TRBD1	TRBV6-5	TRBJ1-5	NA
CASSSGQGDISNQPQHF	TGTGCCAGCAGCTCGGGACAGGGGGACATCAGCAATCAGCCCCAGCATTTT	TRBD1	TRBV7-9	TRBJ1-5	medium-sized
CATLVYTEAFF	TGTGCCACCCTGGTATACACTGAAGCTTTCTTT	NA	TRBV6-5	TRBJ1-1	NA
CASSYSGTPYNEQFF	TGTGCCAGCAGTTACTCCGGGACGCCCTACAATGAGCAGTTCTTC	NA	TRBV6-5	TRBJ2-1	NA
CASSPEDRALHEQYF	TGTGCCAGCAGTCCGGAGGACAGGGCCCTCCACGAGCAGTACTTC	TRBD1	TRBV6-2/TRBV6-3	TRBJ2-7	NA
CASSGSGSYQETQYF	TGTGCCAGCAGCGGGTCAGGTTCCTACCAAGAGACCCAGTACTTC	NA	TRBV7-2	TRBJ2-5	once
CASSPEVGPRQYF	TGTGCCAGCTCACCCGAAGTAGGGCCCCGGCAGTACTTC	NA	TRBV18	TRBJ2-7	NA
CASSEPRNNEQFF	TGTGCCAGCAGTGAACCTAGGAACAATGAGCAGTTCTTC	NA	TRBV6-1	TRBJ2-1	NA
CASSSPLGGVGFYEQYF	TGTGCCAGCAGCTCACCCCTGGGGGGTGTCGGTTTCTACGAGCAGTACTTC	NA	TRBV28	TRBJ2-7	NA
CASSLMGPSGPDTQYF	TGTGCCAGCAGCTTAATGGGACCCTCGGGCCCTGATACGCAGTATTTT	NA	TRBV5-4	TRBJ2-3	NA
CASSLGASSYNEQFF	TGTGCCAGCAGCTTAGGAGCTAGCTCCTACAATGAGCAGTTCTTC	NA	TRBV11-3	TRBJ2-1	NA
CASSVRTNEKLFF	TGCGCCAGCAGCGTTAGGACGAATGAAAAACTGTTTTTT	NA	TRBV4-1	TRBJ1-4	NA
CASSLAGGGTGELFF	TGTGCCAGCAGCTTAGCTGGGGGCGGCACCGGGGAGCTGTTTTTT	NA	TRBV7-9	TRBJ2-2	few
CASDRGLEAFF	TGTGCCAGCGACCGGGGCCTTGAAGCTTTCTTT	NA	TRBV6-4	TRBJ1-1	once
CASSLSAPGGQPQHF	TGTGCCAGCAGTTTATCGGCCCCCGGCGGACAGCCCCAGCATTTT	NA	TRBV27	TRBJ1-5	NA
CAWSVQENSNQPQHF	TGTGCCTGGAGTGTACAAGAGAATAGCAATCAGCCCCAGCATTTT	NA	TRBV30	TRBJ1-5	few
CASRPRGREETQYF	TGTGCCAGCAGGCCCCGGGGTCGGGAAGAGACCCAGTACTTC	NA	TRBV6-5	TRBJ2-5	NA
CASSLLGTGDQPQHF	TGCGCCAGCAGCCTACTGGGGACAGGGGATCAGCCCCAGCATTTT	TRBD1	TRBV5-1	TRBJ1-5	NA
CASSEFWTKMSGANVLTF	TGTGCCAGCAGTGAATTCTGGACTAAGATGTCTGGGGCCAACGTCCTGACTTTC	NA	TRBV6-1	TRBJ2-6	NA
CASSQVGGARYEQYF	TGTGCCAGCAGCCAAGTTGGGGGGGCCCGCTACGAGCAGTACTTC	NA	TRBV3-1/TRBV3-2	TRBJ2-7	few
CASSEAREQFF	TGTGCCAGCAGTGAAGCGCGAGAGCAGTTCTTC	NA	TRBV2	TRBJ2-1	NA
CASSGGDRTSYRGGYTF	TGCGCCAGCAGCGGAGGAGACCGGACCTCTTACCGGGGTGGCTACACCTTC	NA	TRBV5-1	TRBJ1-2	NA
CASSLAGSEQYF	TGTGCCAGCAGCTTAGCCGGGTCCGAGCAGTACTTC	NA	TRBV7-2	TRBJ2-7	NA
CASRPGQVLTGELFF	TGTGCCAGCAGGCCGGGACAGGTCCTCACCGGGGAGCTGTTTTTT	TRBD1	TRBV2	TRBJ2-2	NA
CASSEFGGSSGANVLTF	TGTGCCAGCAGTGAATTTGGCGGGAGCTCTGGGGCCAACGTCCTGACTTTC	TRBD2	TRBV6-1	TRBJ2-6	NA